This T cell receptor beta chain originates from a study of T cell responses to AZD1222 COVID-19 vaccine. TCRdb's copy holds only in-frame clones and misses some; the assay was immunoSEQ multiplex PCR. The table has some 82,000 clones, approximately 90% seen once; the top ten hold approximately 5.4%. The sample consisted of peripheral blood, taken on day 0 of AZD1222 vaccination. The clonotype originates from an adult in good health.

This CDR3 is CASALYTTDTQYF. The CDR3 nucleotides read TGTGCCAGCGCACTGTATACAACGGATACGCAGTATTTT. J is TRBJ2-3 and V is TRBV9; D not resolved. V lost 7 bases to trimming and J lost 6 bases, with 15 bases between them. The germline V gene has CDR1 SGDLS and CDR2 YYNGEE. This CDR3 contains 13 residues.